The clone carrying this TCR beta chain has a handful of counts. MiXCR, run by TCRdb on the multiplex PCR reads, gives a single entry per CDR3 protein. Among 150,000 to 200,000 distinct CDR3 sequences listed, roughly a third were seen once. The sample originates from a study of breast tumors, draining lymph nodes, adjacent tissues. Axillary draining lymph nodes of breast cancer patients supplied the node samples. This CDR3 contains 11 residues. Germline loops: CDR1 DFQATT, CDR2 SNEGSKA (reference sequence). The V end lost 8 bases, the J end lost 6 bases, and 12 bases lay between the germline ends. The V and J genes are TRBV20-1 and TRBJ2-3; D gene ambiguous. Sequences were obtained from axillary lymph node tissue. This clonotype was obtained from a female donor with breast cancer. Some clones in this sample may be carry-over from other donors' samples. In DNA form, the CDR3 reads TGCAGTTATTGGGTTACGGATACGCAGTATTTT. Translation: CSYWVTDTQYF.